A single TCR beta chain is shown here with its context. This specimen belongs to a study of cytotoxic CD8 clonotypes in ibrutinib-treated CLL. The data were produced by immunoSEQ multiplex PCR, yet TCRdb's version contains in-frame clones alone and is incomplete. Of about 300,000 clones listed, around 77% are singletons. CDR1 and CDR2 (germline): SGHVS, FNYEAQ. V lost 5 bases, J lost 3 bases, and 11 bases lay in between. This CDR3 has 13 residues. The sequencing used PBMCs, collected at disease progression, from a patient treated with ibrutinib. This sequence originates from a human donor with chronic lymphocytic leukemia. The chain combines TRBV7-6 with TRBJ2-7; weak D call: TRBD1 (5 bases). DNA for the CDR3: TGTGCCAGCAGCCTAGGGGCTGACTACGAGCAGTACTTC. This translates into CASSLGADYEQYF.